In this sample, the clone carrying this TCR beta chain turned up a few times. This sample stems from a study of blood T cell repertoires in COVID-19. Study information: Sample material is recorded as cDNA or gDNA derived from T cells, B-cell-depleted T cells, or PBMCs.

Germline V CDR1 and CDR2: SQVTM, ANQGSEA. The V and J ends lost 4 bases and 4 bases respectively, with 4 bases between them. The CDR3 extends over 10 amino acids. Some clones are missing from TCRdb's copy, which holds only in-frame ones; the method was immunoSEQ multiplex PCR. The sample consists of about 250,000 clones, 70% to 90% of them appearing once. The origin of this receptor is a man aged 18 to 30 with active or convalescent COVID-19. This chain joins TRBV29-1 and TRBJ1-1, with D unresolved. Material for sequencing was peripheral blood. The CDR3 nucleotides are TGCAGCGTTGTAGTCACTGAAGCTTTCTTT. Protein sequence: CSVVVTEAFF.